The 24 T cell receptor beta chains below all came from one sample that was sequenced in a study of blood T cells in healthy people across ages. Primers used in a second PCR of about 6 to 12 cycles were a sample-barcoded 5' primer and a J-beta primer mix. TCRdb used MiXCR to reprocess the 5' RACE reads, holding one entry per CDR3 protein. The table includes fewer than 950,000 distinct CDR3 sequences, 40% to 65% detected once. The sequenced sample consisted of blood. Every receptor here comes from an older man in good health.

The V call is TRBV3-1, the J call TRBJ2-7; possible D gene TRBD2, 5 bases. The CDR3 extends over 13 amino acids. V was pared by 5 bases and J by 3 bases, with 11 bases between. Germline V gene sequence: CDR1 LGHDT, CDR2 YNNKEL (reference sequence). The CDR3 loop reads CASSERTYYEQYF. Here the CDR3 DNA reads TGTGCCAGCAGCGAGCGGACTTACTACGAGCAGTACTTC.

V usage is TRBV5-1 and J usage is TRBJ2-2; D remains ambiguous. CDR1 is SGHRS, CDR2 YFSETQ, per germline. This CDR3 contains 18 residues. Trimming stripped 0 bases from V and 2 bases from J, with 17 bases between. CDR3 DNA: TGCGCCAGCAGCTTGGTACGCAGCAGCCCAGTAAACACCGGGGAGCTGTTTTTT. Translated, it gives CASSLVRSSPVNTGELFF.

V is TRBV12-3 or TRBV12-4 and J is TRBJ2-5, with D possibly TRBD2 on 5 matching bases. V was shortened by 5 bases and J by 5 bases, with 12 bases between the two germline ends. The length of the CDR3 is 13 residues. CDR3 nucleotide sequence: TGTGCCAGCAGTCCCGACTATGGGGAGACCCAGTACTTC. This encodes CASSPDYGETQYF.

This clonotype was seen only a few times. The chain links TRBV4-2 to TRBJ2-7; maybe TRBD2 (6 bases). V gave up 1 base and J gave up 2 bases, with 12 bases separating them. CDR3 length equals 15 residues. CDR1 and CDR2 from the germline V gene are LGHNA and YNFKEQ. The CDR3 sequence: CASSQASRGAYEQYF. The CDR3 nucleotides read TGTGCCAGCAGCCAAGCTTCTCGCGGGGCCTACGAGCAGTACTTC.

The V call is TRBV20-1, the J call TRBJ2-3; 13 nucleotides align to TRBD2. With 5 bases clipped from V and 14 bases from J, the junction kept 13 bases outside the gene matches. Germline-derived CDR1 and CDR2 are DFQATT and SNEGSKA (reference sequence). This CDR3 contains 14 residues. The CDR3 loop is CSASLAGGPRDAYF. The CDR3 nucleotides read TGCAGTGCTTCACTAGCGGGAGGGCCCCGAGACGCGTATTTT.

The CDR3 DNA is TGTGCCAGCAGTTACTCGGAAGCCTACGAGCAGTACTTC. Protein: CASSYSEAYEQYF. V usage is TRBV6-6 and J usage is TRBJ2-7, with no clear D. The CDR3 totals 13 residues. Germline CDR1 and CDR2: MNHNY and SVGAGI (reference sequence). V was trimmed by 0 bases and J by 2 bases, leaving 5 bases between them.

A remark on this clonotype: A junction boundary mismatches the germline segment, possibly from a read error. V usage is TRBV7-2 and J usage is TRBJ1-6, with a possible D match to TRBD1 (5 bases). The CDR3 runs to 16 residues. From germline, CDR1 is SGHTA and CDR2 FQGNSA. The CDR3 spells CAGSLGRGAYGRPLHF. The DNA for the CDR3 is TGTGCCGGCAGCTTAGGACGAGGGGCATATGGGAGGCCCCTCCACTTT. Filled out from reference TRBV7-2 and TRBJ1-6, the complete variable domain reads GAGVSQSPSNKVTEKGKDVELRCDPISGHTALYWYRQSLGQGLEFLIYFQGNSAPDKSGLPSDRFSAERTGGSVSTLTIQRTQQEDSAVYLCAGSLGRGAYGRPLHFGNGTRLTVT.

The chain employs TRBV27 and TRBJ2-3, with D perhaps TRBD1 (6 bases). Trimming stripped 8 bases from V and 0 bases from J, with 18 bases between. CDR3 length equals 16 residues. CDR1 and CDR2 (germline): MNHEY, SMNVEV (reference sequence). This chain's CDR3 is CASGRVGGTSTDTQYF. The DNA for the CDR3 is TGTGCCAGCGGACGAGTTGGGGGCACTAGCACAGATACGCAGTATTTT.

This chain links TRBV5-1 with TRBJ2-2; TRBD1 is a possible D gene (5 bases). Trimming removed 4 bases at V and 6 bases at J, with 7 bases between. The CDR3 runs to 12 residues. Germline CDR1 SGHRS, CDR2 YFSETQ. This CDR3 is CASSMGPGELFF. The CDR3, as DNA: TGCGCCAGCAGCATGGGGCCCGGGGAGCTGTTTTTT.

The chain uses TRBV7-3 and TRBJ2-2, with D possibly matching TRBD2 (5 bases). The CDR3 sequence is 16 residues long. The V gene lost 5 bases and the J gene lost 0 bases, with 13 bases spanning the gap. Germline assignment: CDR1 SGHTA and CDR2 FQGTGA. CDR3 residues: CASSLGKGPNTGELFF. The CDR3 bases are TGTGCCAGCAGCCTCGGGAAGGGCCCGAACACCGGGGAGCTGTTTTTT.

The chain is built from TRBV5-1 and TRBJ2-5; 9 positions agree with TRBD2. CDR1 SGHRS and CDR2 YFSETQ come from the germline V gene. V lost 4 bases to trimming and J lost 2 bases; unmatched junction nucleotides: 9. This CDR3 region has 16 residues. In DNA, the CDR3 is TGCGCCAGCAGCCGAATTCCTAGCGGGGTACAAGAGACCCAGTACTTC. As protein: CASSRIPSGVQETQYF.

For the CDR3, the DNA is TGCGCCAGCAGGCAGGGGGACACCGGGGAGCTGTTTTTT. It codes for CASRQGDTGELFF. The J gene is TRBJ2-2, the V gene TRBV10-1; TRBD1 aligns across 7 bases. The trim removed 6 bases at V and 3 bases at J, leaving 1 base unmatched. This CDR3 contains 13 residues. In germline, CDR1 is WNHNN, CDR2 SYGVQD (reference sequence).

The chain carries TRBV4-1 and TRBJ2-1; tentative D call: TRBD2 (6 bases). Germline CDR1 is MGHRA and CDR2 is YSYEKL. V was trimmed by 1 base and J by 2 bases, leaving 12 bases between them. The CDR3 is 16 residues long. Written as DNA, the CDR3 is TGCGCCAGCAGCCAAGGGTTCGGGAGTCCCTACAATGAGCAGTTCTTC. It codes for CASSQGFGSPYNEQFF.

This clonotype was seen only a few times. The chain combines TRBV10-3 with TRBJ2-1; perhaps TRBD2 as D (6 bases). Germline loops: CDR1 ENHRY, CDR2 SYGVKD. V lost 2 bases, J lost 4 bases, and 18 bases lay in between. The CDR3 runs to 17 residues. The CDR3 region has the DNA TGTGCCATCAGTGAGACATCTAGCGCGAACCCATACAATGAGCAGTTCTTC. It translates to CAISETSSANPYNEQFF.

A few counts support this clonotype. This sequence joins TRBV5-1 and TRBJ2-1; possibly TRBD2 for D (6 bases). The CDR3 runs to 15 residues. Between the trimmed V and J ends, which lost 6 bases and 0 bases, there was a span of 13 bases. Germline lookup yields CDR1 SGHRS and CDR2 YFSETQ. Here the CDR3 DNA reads TGCGCCAGCACCACCGGAGGGTTCTCCTACAATGAGCAGTTCTTC. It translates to CASTTGGFSYNEQFF.

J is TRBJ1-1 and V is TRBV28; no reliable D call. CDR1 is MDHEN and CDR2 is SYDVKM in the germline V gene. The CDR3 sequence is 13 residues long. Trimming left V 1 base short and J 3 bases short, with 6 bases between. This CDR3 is CASSLLAYTEAFF. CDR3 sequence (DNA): TGTGCCAGCAGTTTATTAGCGTACACTGAAGCTTTCTTT.

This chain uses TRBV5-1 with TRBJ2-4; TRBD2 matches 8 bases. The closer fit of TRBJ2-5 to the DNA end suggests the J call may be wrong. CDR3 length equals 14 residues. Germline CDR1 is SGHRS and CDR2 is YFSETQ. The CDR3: CASSPGGGKETQYF. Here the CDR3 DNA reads TGCGCCAGCAGCCCCGGGGGGGGAAAAGAGACCCAGTACTTC.

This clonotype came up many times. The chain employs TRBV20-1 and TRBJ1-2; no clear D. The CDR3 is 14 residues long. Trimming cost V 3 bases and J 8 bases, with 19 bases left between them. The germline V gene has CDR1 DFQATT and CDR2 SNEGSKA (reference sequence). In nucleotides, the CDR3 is TGCAGTGCTAGGGTGGCGCGGAATAATGGGGGCTACACCTTC. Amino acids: CSARVARNNGGYTF.

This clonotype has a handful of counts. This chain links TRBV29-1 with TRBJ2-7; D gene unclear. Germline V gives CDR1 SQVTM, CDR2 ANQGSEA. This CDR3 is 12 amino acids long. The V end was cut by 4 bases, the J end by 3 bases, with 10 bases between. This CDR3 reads CSVAADGYEQYF. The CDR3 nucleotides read TGCAGCGTTGCTGCTGACGGCTACGAGCAGTACTTC.

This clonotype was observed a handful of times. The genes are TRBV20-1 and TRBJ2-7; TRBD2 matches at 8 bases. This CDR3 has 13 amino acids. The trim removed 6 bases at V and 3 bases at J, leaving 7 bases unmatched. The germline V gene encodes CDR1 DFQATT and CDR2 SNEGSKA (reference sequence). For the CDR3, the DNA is TGCAGTGCGACGGGACTAGTTTTCTACGAGCAGTACTTC. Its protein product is CSATGLVFYEQYF.

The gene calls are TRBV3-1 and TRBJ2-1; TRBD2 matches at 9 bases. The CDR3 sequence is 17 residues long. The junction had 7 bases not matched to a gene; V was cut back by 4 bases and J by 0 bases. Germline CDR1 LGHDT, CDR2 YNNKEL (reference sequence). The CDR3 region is CASSLAGDPSSYNEQFF. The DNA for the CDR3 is TGTGCCAGCAGCCTAGCGGGAGACCCTAGCTCCTACAATGAGCAGTTCTTC.

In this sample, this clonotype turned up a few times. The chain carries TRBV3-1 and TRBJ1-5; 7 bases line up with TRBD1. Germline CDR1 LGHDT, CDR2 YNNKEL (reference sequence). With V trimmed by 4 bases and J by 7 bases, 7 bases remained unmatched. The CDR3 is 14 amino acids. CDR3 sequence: CASSLGTAGQPQHF. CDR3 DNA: TGTGCCAGCAGCCTCGGGACAGCAGGGCAGCCCCAGCATTTT.

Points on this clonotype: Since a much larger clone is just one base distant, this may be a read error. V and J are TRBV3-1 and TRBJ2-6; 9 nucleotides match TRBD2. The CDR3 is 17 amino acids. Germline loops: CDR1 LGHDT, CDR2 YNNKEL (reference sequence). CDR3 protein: CAGSPLAGRSGANVLTF. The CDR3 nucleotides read TGTGCCGGCAGCCCACTAGCGGGCCGCTCTGGGGCCAACGTCCTGACTTTC.

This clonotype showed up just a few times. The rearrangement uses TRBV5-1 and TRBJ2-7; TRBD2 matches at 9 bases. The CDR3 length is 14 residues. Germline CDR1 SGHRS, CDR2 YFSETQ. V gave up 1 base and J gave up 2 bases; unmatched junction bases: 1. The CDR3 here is CASSLSSGTYEQYF. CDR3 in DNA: TGCGCCAGCAGCTTGTCTAGCGGGACCTACGAGCAGTACTTC.